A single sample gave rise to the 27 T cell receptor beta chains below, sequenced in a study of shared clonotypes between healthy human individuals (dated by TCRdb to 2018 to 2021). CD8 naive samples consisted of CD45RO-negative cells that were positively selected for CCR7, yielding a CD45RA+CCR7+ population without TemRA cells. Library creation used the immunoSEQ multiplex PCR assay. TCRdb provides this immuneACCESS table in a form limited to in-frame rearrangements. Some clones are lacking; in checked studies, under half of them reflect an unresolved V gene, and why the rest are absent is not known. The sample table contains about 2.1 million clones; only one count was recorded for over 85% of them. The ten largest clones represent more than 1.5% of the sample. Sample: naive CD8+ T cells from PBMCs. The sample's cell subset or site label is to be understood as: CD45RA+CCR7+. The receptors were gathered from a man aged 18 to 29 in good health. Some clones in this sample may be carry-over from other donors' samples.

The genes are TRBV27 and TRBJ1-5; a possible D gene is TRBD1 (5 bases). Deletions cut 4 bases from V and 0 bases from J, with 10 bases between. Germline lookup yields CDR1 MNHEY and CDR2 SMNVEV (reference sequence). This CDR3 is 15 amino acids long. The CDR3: CASSYAGTSNQPQHF. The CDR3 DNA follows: TGTGCCAGCAGTTACGCAGGGACTAGCAATCAGCCCCAGCATTTT.

For the CDR3, the DNA is TGTGCCAGCAGCAACCGACAGCGGGAGGGGAACACCGGGGAGCTGTTTTTT. This translates into CASSNRQREGNTGELFF. The rearrangement uses TRBV9 and TRBJ2-2; 10 bases fit TRBD2. The CDR3 spans 17 residues. The germline gives CDR1 SGDLS, CDR2 YYNGEE. Trimming removed 4 bases from V and 1 base from J; junction bases left unmatched: 7. Combining the CDR3 with reference TRBV9 and TRBJ2-2 gives the whole variable domain DSGVTQTPKHLITATGQRVTLRCSPRSGDLSVYWYQQSLDQGLQFLIQYYNGEERAKGNILERFSAQQFPDLHSELNLSSLELGDSALYFCASSNRQREGNTGELFFGEGSRLTVL.

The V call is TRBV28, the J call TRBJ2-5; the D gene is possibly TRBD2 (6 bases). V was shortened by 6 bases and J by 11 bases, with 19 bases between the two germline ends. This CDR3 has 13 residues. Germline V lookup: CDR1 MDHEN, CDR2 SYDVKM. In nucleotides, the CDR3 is TGTGCCAGCAGCCTTATTAACCGGGACTCACAGTACTTC. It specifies CASSLINRDSQYF. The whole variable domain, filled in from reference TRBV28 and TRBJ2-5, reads DVKVTQSSRYLVKRTGEKVFLECVQDMDHENMFWYRQDPGLGLRLIYFSYDVKMKEKGDIPEGYSVSREKKERFSLILESASTNQTSMYLCASSLINRDSQYFGPGTRLLVL.

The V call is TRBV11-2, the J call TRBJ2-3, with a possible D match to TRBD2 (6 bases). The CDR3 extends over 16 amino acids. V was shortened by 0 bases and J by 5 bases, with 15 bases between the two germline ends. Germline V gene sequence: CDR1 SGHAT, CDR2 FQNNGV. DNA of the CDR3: TGTGCCAGCAGCTTAGATTGGGCGGTGGGGGGAGATACGCAGTATTTT. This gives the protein CASSLDWAVGGDTQYF. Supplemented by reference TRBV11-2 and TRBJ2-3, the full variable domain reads EAGVAQSPRYKIIEKRQSVAFWCNPISGHATLYWYQQILGQGPKLLIQFQNNGVVDDSQLPKDRFSAERLKGVDSTLKIQPAKLEDSAVYLCASSLDWAVGGDTQYFGPGTRLTVL.

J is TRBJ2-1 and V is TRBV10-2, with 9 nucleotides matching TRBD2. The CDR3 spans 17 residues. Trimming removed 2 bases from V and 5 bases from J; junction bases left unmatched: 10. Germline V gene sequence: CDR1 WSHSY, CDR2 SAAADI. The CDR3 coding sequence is TGCGCCAGCAGTGAGACCCTAGCTAGCGGGGCGGACAATGAGCAGTTCTTC. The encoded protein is CASSETLASGADNEQFF.

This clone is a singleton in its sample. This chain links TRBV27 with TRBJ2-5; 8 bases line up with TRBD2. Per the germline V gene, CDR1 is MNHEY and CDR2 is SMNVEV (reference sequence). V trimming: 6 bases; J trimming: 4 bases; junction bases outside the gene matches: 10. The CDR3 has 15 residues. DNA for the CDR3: TGTGCCAGCAGCACCCGGGAGGGGTCCGTAGAGACCCAGTACTTC. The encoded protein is CASSTREGSVETQYF.

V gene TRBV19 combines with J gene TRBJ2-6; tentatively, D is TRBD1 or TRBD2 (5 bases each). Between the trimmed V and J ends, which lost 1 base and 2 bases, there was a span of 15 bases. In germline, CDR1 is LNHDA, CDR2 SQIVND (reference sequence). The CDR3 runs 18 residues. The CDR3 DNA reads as TGTGCCAGTAGTATAGGCAAACATCGGGGACCTGGGGCCAACGTCCTGACTTTC. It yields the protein CASSIGKHRGPGANVLTF.

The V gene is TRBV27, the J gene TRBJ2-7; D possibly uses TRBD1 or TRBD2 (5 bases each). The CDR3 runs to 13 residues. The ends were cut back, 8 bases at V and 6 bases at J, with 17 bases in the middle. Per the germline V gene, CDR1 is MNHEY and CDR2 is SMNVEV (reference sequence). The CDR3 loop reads CASRGRADPEQYF. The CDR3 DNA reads TGTGCCAGCCGGGGACGGGCGGATCCCGAGCAGTACTTC.

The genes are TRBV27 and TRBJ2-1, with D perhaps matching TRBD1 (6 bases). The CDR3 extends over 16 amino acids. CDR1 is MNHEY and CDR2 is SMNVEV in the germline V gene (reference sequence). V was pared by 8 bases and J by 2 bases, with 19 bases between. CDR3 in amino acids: CASGLSRGTAYNEQFF. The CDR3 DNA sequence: TGTGCCAGCGGGCTTTCGAGGGGGACCGCCTACAATGAGCAGTTCTTC.

The CDR3 here is CASSQRGWAYEQYF. CDR3 nucleotides: TGTGCCAGCAGCCAGAGGGGTTGGGCCTACGAGCAGTACTTC. This chain uses TRBV14 with TRBJ2-7, with D perhaps assigned TRBD1 or TRBD2 (5 bases each). V was trimmed by 3 bases and J by 2 bases, leaving 11 bases between them. CDR3 length: 14 residues. Per the germline V gene, CDR1 is SGHDN and CDR2 is FVKESK.

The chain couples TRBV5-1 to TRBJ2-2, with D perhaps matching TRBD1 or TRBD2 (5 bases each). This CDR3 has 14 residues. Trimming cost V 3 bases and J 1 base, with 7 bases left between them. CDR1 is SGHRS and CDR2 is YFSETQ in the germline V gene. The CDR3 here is CASSWDLNTGELFF. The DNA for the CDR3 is TGCGCCAGCAGCTGGGACCTGAACACCGGGGAGCTGTTTTTT.

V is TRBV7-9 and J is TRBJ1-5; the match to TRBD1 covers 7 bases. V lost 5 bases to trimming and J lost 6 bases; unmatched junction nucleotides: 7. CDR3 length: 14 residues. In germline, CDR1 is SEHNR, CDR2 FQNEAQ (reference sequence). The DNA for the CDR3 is TGTGCCAGCAGCCAGGGGGGGGTTAGTCAGCCCCAGCATTTT. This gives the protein CASSQGGVSQPQHF.

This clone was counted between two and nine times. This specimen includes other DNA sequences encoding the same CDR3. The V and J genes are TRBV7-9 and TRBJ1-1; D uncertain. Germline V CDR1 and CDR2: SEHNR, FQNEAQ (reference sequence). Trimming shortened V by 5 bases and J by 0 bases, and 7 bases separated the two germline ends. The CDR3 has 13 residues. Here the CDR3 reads CASSPSMNTEAFF. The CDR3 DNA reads TGTGCCAGCAGCCCTTCTATGAACACTGAAGCTTTCTTT. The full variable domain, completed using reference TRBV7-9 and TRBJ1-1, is DTGVSQNPRHKITKRGQNVTFRCDPISEHNRLYWYRQTLGQGPEFLTYFQNEAQLEKSRLLSDRFSAERPKGSFSTLEIQRTEQGDSAMYLCASSPSMNTEAFFGQGTRLTVV.

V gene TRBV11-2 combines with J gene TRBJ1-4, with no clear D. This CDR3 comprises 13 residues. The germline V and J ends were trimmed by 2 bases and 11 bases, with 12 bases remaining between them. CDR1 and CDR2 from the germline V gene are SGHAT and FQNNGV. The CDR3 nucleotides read TGTGCCAGCAGCTTAATCCGCTCTGACAAACTGTTTTTT. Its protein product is CASSLIRSDKLFF.

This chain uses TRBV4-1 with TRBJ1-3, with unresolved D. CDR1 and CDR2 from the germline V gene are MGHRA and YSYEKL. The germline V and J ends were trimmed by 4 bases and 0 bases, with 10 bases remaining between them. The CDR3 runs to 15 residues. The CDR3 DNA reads TGCGCCAGCAGCCCCGGGCCGGTCTCTGGAAACACCATATATTTT. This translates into CASSPGPVSGNTIYF.

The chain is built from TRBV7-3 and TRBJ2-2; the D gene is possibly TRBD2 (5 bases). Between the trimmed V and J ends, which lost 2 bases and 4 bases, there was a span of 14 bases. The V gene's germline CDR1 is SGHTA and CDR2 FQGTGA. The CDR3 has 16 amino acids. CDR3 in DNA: TGTGCCAGCAGCTTAGAGAAAGCTACTAGCACCGGGGAGCTGTTTTTT. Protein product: CASSLEKATSTGELFF.

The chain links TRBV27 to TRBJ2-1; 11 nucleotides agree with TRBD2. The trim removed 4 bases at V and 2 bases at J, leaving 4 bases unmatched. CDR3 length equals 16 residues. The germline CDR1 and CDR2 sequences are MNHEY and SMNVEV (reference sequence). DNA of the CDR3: TGTGCCAGCAGTTCACTACTAGCGGGAGCCTACAATGAGCAGTTCTTC. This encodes CASSSLLAGAYNEQFF.

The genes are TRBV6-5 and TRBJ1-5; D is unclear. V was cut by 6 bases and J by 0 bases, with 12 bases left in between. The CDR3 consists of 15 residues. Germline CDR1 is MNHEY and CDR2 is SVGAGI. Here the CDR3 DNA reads TGTGCCAGCAGGCTCGGACGGGTTAGCAATCAGCCCCAGCATTTT. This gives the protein CASRLGRVSNQPQHF.

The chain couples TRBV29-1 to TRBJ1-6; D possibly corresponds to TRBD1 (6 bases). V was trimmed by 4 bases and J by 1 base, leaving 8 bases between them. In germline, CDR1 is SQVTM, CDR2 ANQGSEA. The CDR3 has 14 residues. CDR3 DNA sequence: TGCAGCGTTGGACAGGAATCCTATAATTCACCCCTCCACTTT. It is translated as CSVGQESYNSPLHF.

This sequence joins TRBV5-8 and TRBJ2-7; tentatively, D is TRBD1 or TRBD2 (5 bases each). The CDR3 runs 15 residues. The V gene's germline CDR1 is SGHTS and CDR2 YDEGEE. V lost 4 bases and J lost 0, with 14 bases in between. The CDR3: CASSPARGPSYEQYF. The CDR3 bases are TGTGCCAGCAGCCCCGCCCGGGGCCCCTCCTACGAGCAGTACTTC.

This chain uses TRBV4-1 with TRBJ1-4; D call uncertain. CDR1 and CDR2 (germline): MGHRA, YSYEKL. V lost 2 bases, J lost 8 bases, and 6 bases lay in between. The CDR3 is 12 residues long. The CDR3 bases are TGCGCCAGCAGCCAACCATGGGAAAAACTGTTTTTT. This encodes CASSQPWEKLFF.

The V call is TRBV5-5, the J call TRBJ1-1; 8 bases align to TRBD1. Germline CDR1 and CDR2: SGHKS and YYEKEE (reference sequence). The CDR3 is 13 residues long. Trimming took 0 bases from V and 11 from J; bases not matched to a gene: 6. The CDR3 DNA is TGTGCCAGCAGCTTGGCAGGGGGCGTTTTGGCTTTCTTT. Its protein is CASSLAGGVLAFF.

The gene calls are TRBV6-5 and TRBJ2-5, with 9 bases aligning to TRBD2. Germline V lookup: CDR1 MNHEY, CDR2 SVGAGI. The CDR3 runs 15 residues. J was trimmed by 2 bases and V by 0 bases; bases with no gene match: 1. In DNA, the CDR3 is TGTGCCAGCAGTTACTCGCTAGCGGGGCAAGAGACCCAGTACTTC. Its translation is CASSYSLAGQETQYF.

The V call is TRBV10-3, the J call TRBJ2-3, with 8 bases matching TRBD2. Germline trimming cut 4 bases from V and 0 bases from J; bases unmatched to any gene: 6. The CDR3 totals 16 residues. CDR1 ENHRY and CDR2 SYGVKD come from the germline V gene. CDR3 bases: TGTGCCATCAGTGTAACCGGGACTAGAAGCACAGATACGCAGTATTTT. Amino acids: CAISVTGTRSTDTQYF.

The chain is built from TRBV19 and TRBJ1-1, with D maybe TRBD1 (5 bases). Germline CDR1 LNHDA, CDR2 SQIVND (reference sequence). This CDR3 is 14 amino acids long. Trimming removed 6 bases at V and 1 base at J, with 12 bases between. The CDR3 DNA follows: TGTGCCAGTAGCACGGGACTCAGGAACACTGAAGCTTTCTTT. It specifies CASSTGLRNTEAFF. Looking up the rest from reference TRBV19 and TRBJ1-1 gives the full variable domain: DGGITQSPKYLFRKEGQNVTLSCEQNLNHDAMYWYRQDPGQGLRLIYYSQIVNDFQKGDIAEGYSVSREKKESFPLTVTSAQKNPTAFYLCASSTGLRNTEAFFGQGTRLTVV.

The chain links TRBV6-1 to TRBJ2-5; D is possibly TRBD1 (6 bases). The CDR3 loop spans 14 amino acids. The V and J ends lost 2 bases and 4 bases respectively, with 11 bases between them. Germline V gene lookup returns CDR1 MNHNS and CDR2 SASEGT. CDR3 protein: CASSEYYRAETQYF. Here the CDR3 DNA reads TGTGCCAGCAGTGAATATTACAGGGCAGAGACCCAGTACTTC.

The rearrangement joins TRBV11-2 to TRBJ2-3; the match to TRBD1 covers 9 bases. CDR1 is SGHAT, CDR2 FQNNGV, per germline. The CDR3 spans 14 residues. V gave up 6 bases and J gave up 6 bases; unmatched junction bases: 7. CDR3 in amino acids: CASRDRGPMDTQYF. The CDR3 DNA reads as TGTGCCAGCAGGGACAGGGGCCCGATGGATACGCAGTATTTT.